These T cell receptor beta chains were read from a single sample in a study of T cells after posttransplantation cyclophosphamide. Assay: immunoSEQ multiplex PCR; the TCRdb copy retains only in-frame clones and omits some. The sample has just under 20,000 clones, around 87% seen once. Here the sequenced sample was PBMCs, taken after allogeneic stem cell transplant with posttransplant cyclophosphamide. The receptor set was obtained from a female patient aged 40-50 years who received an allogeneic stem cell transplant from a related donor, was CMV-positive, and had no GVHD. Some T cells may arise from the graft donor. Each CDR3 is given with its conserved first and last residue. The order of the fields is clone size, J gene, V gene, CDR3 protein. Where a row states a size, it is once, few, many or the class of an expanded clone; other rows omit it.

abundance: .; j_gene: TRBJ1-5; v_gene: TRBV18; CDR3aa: CASSPDTDGNQPQHF
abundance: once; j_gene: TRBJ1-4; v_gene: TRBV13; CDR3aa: CASSIGSSTATREKLFF
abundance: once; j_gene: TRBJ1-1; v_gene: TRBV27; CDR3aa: CATVGGQLNTEAFF
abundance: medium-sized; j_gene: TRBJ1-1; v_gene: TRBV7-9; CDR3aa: CASSKGGVTEAFF
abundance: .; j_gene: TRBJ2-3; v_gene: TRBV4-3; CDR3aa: CASSQDEGGFGTDTQYF
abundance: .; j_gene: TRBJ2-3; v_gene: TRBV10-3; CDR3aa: CAISDITGGTGTDTQYF
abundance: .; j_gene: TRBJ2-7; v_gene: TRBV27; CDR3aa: CASSSVGQTNYEQYF
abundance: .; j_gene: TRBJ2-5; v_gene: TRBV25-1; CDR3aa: CASSTASGGVQETQYF
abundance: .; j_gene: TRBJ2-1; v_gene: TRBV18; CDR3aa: CASSPERNEQFF
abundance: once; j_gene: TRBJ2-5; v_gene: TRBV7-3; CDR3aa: CASSSDGQGVRGTQYF
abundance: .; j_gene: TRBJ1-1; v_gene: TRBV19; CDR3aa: CASSREQWGGEAFF
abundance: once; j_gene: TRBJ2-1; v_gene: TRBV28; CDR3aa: CASRLSGSYNEQFF
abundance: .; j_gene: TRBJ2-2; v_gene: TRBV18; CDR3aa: CASSPRRQGPSRTGELFF
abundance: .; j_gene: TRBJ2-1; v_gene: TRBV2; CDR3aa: CASCPSGSSNEQFF
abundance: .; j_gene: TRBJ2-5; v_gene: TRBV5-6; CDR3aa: CASSLNGQGQETQYF
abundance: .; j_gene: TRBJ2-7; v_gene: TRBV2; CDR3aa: CASKDRSSKYEQYF